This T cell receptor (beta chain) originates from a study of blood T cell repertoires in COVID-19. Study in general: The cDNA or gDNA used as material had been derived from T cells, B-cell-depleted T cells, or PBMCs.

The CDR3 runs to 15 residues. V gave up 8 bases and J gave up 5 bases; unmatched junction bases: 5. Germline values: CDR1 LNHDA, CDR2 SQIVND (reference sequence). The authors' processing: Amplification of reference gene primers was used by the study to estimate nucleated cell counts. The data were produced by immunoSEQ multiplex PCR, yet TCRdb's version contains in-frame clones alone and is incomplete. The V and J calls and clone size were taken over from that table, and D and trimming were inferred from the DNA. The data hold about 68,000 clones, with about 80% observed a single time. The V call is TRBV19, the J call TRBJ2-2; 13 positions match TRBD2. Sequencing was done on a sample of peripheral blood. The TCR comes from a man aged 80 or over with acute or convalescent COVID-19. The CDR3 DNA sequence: TGTGCCAGTGGGGGACTAGCGGGATCTACCGGGGAGCTGTTTTTT. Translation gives CASGGLAGSTGELFF.